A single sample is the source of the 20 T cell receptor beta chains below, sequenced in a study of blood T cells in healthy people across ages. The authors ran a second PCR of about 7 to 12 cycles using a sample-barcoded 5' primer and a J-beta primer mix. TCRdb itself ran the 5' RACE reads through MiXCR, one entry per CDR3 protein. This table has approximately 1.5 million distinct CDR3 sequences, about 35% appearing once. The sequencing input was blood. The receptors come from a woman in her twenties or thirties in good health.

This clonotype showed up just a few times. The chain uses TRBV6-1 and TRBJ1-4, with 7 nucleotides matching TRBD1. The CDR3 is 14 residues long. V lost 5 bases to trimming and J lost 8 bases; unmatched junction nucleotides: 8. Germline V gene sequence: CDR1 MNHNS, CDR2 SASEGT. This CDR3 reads CASSKGQAREKLFF. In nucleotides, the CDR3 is TGTGCCAGCAGTAAAGGACAGGCCAGAGAAAAACTGTTTTTT.

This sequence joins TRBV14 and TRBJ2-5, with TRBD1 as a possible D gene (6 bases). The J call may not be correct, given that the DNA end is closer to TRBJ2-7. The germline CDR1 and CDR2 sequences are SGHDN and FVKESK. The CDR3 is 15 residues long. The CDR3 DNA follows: TGTGCCAGCAGCCGAGTTGGGACACGCGTCTACGAGCAGTACTTC. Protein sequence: CASSRVGTRVYEQYF.

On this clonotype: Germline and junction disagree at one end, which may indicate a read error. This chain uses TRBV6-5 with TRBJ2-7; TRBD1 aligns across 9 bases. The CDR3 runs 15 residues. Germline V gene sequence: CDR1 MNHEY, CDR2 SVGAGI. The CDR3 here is CAISPQGDRAGEQYF. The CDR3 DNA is TGTGCCATCAGTCCACAAGGGGACAGGGCCGGCGAGCAGTACTTC.

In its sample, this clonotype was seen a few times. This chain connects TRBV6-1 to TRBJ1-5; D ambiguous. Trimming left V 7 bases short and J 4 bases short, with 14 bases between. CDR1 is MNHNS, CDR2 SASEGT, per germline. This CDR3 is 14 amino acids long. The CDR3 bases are TGTGCCAGCACCGCGGGATTCCCTAATCAGCCCCAGCATTTT. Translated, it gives CASTAGFPNQPQHF.

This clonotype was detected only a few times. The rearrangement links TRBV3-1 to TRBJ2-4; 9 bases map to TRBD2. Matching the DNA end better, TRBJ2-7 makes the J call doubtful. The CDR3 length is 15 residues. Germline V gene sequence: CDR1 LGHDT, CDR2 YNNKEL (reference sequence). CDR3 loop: CASSQEGLANYEQYF. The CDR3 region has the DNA TGTGCCAGCAGCCAAGAGGGACTAGCCAATTACGAGCAGTACTTC.

The CDR3 DNA reads TGTGCCAGCAGCCGAAAAGGACGGACGACAAAAGAGACCCAGTACTTC. Residues: CASSRKGRTTKETQYF. The chain couples TRBV9 to TRBJ2-5, with D hard to call. Trimming took off 4 bases at V and 3 bases at J, with 19 bases between the two ends. Germline V gene lookup returns CDR1 SGDLS and CDR2 YYNGEE. The CDR3 is made up of 16 amino acids.

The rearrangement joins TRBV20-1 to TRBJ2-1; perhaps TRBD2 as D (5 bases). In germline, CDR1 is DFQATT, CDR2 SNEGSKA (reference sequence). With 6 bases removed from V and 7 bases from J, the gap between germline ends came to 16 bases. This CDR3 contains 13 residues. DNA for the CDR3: TGCAGTGCCCTGGGATGGACTGGGAATGAGCAGTTCTTC. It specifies CSALGWTGNEQFF.

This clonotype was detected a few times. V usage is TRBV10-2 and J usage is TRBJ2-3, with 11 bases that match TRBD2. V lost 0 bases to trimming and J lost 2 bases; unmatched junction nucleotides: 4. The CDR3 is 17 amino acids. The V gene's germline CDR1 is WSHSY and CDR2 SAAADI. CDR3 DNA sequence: TGCGCCAGCAGTGAGTCGGGACTAGCGGCAAACACAGATACGCAGTATTTT. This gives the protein CASSESGLAANTDTQYF.

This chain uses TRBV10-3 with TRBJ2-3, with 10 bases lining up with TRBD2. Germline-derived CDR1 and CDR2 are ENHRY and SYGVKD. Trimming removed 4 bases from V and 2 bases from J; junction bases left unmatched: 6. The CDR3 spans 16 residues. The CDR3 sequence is CAISGAGGRDTDTQYF. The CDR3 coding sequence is TGTGCCATCAGTGGAGCGGGAGGGCGGGACACAGATACGCAGTATTTT.

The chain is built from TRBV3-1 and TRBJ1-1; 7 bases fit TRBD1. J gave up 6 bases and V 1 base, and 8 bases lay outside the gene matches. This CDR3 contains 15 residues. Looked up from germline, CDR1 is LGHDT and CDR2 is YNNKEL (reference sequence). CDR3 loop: CASSQVLGGAAEAFF. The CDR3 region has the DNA TGTGCCAGCAGCCAAGTCCTAGGGGGCGCGGCTGAAGCTTTCTTT.

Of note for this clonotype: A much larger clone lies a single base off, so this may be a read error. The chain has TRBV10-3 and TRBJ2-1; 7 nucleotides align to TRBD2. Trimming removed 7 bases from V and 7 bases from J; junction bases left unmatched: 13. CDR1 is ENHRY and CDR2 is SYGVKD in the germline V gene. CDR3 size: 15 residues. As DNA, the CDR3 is TGTGCCATCACCCCTAATGGCGGGGGTAGGAATGAGCAGTTCTTC. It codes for CAITPNGGGRNEQFF.

DNA for the CDR3: TGTGCCAGCACCGAGACTAGCGGTACCTACGAGCAGTACTTC. Its protein product is CASTETSGTYEQYF. The rearrangement uses TRBV12-3 or TRBV12-4 and TRBJ2-7; 9 bases fit TRBD2. V shed 7 bases, J shed 2 bases, and the junction held 6 bases outside the gene matches. The CDR3 consists of 14 residues.

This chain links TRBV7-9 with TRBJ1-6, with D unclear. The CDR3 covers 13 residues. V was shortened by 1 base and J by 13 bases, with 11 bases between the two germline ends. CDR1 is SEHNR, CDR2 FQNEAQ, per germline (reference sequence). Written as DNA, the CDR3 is TGTGCCAGCAGCTTAGGGATGGTCGTCCCCCTCCACTTT. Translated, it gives CASSLGMVVPLHF.

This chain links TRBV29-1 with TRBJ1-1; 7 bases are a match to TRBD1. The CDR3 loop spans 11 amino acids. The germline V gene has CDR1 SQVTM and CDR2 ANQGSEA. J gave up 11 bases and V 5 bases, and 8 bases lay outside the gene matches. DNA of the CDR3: TGCAGCGTTCTAACAGGGGACGGTGCTTTCTTT. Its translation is CSVLTGDGAFF.

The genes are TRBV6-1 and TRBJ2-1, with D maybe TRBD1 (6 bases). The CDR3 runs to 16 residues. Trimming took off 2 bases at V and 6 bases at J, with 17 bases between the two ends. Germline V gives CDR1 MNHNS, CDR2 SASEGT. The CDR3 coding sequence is TGTGCCAGCAGTGAACATCTACAGGGCGAAGTCAATGAGCAGTTCTTC. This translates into CASSEHLQGEVNEQFF.

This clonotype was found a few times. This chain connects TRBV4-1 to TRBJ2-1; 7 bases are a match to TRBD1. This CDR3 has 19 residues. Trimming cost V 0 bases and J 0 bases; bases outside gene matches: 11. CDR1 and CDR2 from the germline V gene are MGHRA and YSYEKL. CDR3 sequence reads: CASSQDRGQVMSSYNEQFF. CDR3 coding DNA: TGCGCCAGCAGCCAAGATCGAGGACAGGTGATGAGCTCCTACAATGAGCAGTTCTTC.

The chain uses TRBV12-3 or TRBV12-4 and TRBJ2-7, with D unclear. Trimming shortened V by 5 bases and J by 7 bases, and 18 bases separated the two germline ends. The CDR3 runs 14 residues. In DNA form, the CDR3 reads TGTGCCAGCAGTAAGCGCAGGAGTTACAATGAGCAGTACTTC. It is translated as CASSKRRSYNEQYF.

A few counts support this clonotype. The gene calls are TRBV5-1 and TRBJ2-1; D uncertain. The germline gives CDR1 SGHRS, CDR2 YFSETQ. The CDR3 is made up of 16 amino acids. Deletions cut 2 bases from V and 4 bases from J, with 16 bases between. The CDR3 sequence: CASSLRSTEFYNEQFF. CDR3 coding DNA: TGCGCCAGCAGCTTAAGGAGCACCGAGTTTTACAATGAGCAGTTCTTC. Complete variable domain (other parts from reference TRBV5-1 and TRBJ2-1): KAGVTQTPRYLIKTRGQQVTLSCSPISGHRSVSWYQQTPGQGLQFLFEYFSETQRNKGNFPGRFSGRQFSNSRSEMNVSTLELGDSALYLCASSLRSTEFYNEQFFGPGTRLTVL.

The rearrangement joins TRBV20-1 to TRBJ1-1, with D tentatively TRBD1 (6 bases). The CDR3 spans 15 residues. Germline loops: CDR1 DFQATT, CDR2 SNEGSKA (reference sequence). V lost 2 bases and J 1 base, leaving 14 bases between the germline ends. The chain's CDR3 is CSARSTQGPNTEAFF. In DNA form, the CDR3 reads TGCAGTGCTAGATCTACCCAGGGGCCGAACACTGAAGCTTTCTTT.

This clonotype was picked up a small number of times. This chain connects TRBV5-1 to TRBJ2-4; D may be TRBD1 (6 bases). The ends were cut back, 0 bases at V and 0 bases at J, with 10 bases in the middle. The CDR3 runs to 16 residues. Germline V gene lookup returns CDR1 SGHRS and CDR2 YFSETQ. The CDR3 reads CASSLGTAIAKNIQYF. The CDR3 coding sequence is TGCGCCAGCAGCTTGGGGACAGCAATAGCCAAAAACATTCAGTACTTC.